Below are 9 T cell receptor beta chains sequenced from a single sample in a study of T cell repertoires in cytomegalovirus infection. TCRdb fed the reads into MiXCR, producing one record per CDR3 protein. The repertoire has some 62,000 distinct CDR3 sequences, around 21% of them found once; the top ten carry over 65%. No cognate antigen is known for these TCRs. The source material was CD8+ T cells from cultured PBMCs, sampled from culture after CMV antigen stimulation. Source of these receptors: a human donor in good health (CMV status not recorded). Some clones in this sample may be carry-over from other donors' samples.

This clonotype was detected only a few times. The chain uses TRBV7-9 and TRBJ1-1, with D unresolved. V was shortened by 0 bases and J by 1 base, with 6 bases between the two germline ends. The CDR3 is 14 amino acids. The V gene's germline CDR1 is SEHNR and CDR2 FQNEAQ (reference sequence). The CDR3 protein is CASSLAASNTEAFF. The CDR3, as DNA: TGTGCCAGCAGCTTAGCGGCGTCGAACACTGAAGCTTTCTTT.

Here the CDR3 DNA reads TGTGCCAGCAGTTTATCGGGGGGCAGGCAGCCCCAGCATTTT. As protein: CASSLSGGRQPQHF. The chain joins TRBV6-2 or TRBV6-3 to TRBJ1-5; D perhaps matches TRBD1 (6 bases). Germline V gene data show CDR1 as MNHEY and CDR2 as SVGEGT. The CDR3 length is 14 residues. V lost 4 bases, J lost 7 bases, and 14 bases lay in between.

The gene calls are TRBV4-1 and TRBJ1-1; D is ambiguous. Between the trimmed V and J ends, which lost 9 bases and 1 base, there was a span of 9 bases. The CDR3 length is 12 residues. Germline CDR1 and CDR2: MGHRA and YSYEKL. CDR3 DNA: TGCGCCAGGCCTAGATCGAACACTGAAGCTTTCTTT. Its protein product is CARPRSNTEAFF.

V usage is TRBV20-1 and J usage is TRBJ1-1, with D hard to call. Trimming took 0 bases from V and 5 from J, leaving 4 bases between them. The CDR3 spans 11 residues. CDR1 and CDR2 from the germline V gene are DFQATT and SNEGSKA (reference sequence). The CDR3 DNA follows: TGCAGTGCTAGAGATGGGACTGAAGCTTTCTTT. This encodes CSARDGTEAFF.

This clonotype occurred once. This may be a read error: a much more frequent sequence differs by one nucleotide. The V gene is TRBV10-3, the J gene TRBJ2-1; unclear D gene. Between the trimmed V and J ends, which lost 4 bases and 7 bases, there was a span of 11 bases. Germline CDR1 and CDR2: ENHRY and SYGVKD. The CDR3 spans 13 residues. The CDR3 here is CAISASRRNEQFF. As DNA, the CDR3 is TGTGCCATCAGTGCGTCGCGAAGAAATGAGCAGTTCTTC.

Ten or more counts support this clonotype. This chain links TRBV7-2 with TRBJ2-1, with 9 bases aligning to TRBD2. The CDR3 length is 16 residues. J was trimmed by 10 bases and V by 5 bases; bases with no gene match: 15. Germline V gives CDR1 SGHTA, CDR2 FQGNSA. The CDR3, as DNA: TGTGCCAGCAGCCCCCGTAAGGAGCGGGGGGCCAGAGAGCAGTTCTTC. Its translation: CASSPRKERGAREQFF.

The chain joins TRBV6-2 or TRBV6-3 to TRBJ1-2, with D maybe TRBD1 (6 bases). Germline V lookup: CDR1 MNHEY, CDR2 SVGEGT. The germline V and J ends were trimmed by 6 bases and 0 bases, with 14 bases remaining between them. The CDR3 consists of 15 residues. The CDR3 region is CASSQRQETNYGYTF. The CDR3 DNA is TGTGCCAGCAGCCAAAGACAGGAGACTAACTATGGCTACACCTTC.

This chain links TRBV6-5 with TRBJ2-3; weak D call: TRBD2 (6 bases). CDR3 length: 18 residues. V shed 3 bases and J shed 0 bases, with 19 bases lying between them. Looked up from germline, CDR1 is MNHEY and CDR2 is SVGAGI. CDR3 in DNA: TGTGCCAGCAGTTATGGGGGGTTTTCACCTTCTAGCACAGATACGCAGTATTTT. Amino acid sequence: CASSYGGFSPSSTDTQYF.

The chain combines TRBV7-8 with TRBJ1-5; 7 positions agree with TRBD1. The V and J ends lost 4 bases and 7 bases, in that order; junction bases with no gene match: 13. This CDR3 is built from 16 residues. Germline V gene data show CDR1 as SGHVS and CDR2 as FQNEAQ. The CDR3 nucleotides read TGTGCCAGCAGCTCGACTGTTAGACAGGGAGGGCAGCCCCAGCATTTT. This translates into CASSSTVRQGGQPQHF.